The clone carrying this T cell receptor (beta chain) was counted between two and nine times. This entry is derived from a study of blood T cell repertoires in COVID-19. Method: immunoSEQ multiplex PCR; TCRdb's copy keeps in-frame clones and lacks some. The sample includes approximately 250,000 clones, around 83% of them seen just once. Trimming removed 0 bases at V and 2 bases at J, with 8 bases between. The CDR3 extends over 15 amino acids. Germline CDR1 MNHEY, CDR2 SVGAGI. The sample consisted of peripheral blood. This receptor was identified in a man aged 40-50 years with acute or convalescent COVID-19. The chain recombines TRBV6-5 with TRBJ1-5; D is perhaps TRBD1 (6 bases). Here the CDR3 reads CASSYSSGGNQPQHF. The CDR3 DNA reads TGTGCCAGCAGTTACTCATCAGGGGGCAATCAGCCCCAGCATTTT.